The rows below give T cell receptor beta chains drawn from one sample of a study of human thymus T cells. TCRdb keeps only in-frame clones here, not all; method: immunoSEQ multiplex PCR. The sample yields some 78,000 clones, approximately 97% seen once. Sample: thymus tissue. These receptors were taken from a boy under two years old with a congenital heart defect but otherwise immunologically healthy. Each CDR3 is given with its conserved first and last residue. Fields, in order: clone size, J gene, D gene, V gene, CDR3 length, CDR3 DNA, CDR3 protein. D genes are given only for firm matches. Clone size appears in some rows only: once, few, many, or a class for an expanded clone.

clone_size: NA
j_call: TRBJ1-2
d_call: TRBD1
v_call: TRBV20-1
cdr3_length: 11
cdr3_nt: TGCAGGGCGACAGGGCCCTATGGCTACACCTTC
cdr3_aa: CRATGPYGYTF

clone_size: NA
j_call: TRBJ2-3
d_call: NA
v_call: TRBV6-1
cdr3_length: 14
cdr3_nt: TGTGCCAGCAGAACAATGGGAGGTACAGATACGCAGTATTTT
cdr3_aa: CASRTMGGTDTQYF

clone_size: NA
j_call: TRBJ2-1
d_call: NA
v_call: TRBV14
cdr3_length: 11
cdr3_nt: TGTGCCAGCAGCATACGCAATGAGCAGTTCTTC
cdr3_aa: CASSIRNEQFF

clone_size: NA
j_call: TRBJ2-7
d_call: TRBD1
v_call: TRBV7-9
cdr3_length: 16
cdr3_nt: TGTGCCAGCAGCTTAGCACCGGGACAGGGGGCGTGCGAGCAGTACTTC
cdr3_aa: CASSLAPGQGACEQYF

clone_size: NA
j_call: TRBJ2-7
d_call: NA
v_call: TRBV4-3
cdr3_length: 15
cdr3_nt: TGCGCCAGCAGCCAAGATTTGGGGCGCTTGTACGAGCAGTACTTC
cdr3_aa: CASSQDLGRLYEQYF

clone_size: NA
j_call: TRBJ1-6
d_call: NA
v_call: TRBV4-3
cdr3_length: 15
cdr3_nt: TGCGCCAGCAGCCCCTTGCGCAGGGGAAATTCACCCCTCCACTTT
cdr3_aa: CASSPLRRGNSPLHF

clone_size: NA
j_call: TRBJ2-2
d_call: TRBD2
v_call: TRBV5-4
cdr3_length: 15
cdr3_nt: TGTGCCAGCAGCTTCAGAGGCCTAGCGGGAGGGGAGCTGTTTTTT
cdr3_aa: CASSFRGLAGGELFF

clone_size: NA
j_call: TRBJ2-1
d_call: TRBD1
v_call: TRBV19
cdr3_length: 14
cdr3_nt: TGTGCCACCGACGGGACAGGGGGACGTAATGAGCAGTTCTTC
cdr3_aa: CATDGTGGRNEQFF

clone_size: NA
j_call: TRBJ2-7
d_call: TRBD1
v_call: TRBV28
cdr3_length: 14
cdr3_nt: TGTGCCAGCACCTACCGAAGGACAGGGGACGAGCAGTACTTC
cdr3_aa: CASTYRRTGDEQYF

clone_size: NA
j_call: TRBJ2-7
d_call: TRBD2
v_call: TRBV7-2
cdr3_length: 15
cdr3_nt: TGTGCCAGCACCCCCTTAGCGGGGACTGACTACGAGCAGTACTTC
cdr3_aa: CASTPLAGTDYEQYF

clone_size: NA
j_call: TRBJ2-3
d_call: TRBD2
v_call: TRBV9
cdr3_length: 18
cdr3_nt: TGTGCCAGCAGCGTAGGACTAGCGGGGGGGCCTAGCACAGATACGCAGTATTTT
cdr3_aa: CASSVGLAGGPSTDTQYF

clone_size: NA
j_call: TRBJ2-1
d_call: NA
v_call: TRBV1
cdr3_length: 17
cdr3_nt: TGCACCAGCAGCCCACTCTCCGGGACTAGCTCCTACAATGAGCAGTTCTTC
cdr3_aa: CTSSPLSGTSSYNEQFF

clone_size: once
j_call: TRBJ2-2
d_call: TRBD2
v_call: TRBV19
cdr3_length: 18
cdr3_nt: TGTGCCAGCCTCAGGGTGGTTGGACTAGCGGGAAACACCGGGGAGCTGTTTTTT
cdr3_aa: CASLRVVGLAGNTGELFF